Presented here are 25 T cell receptor beta chains from one specimen sequenced in a study of blood T cell repertoires in COVID-19. TCRdb's table, derived via immunoSEQ multiplex PCR, lists solely in-frame clones and lacks some. Among about 480,000 clones listed, around 89% were seen once. Sequenced: peripheral blood. The source of these receptors is a woman in her forties or fifties with COVID-19, enrolled during active disease.

V gene TRBV6-5 combines with J gene TRBJ2-2; 7 positions match TRBD1. CDR1 MNHEY and CDR2 SVGAGI come from the germline V gene. V shed 4 bases and J 3 bases; nucleotides not matched to a gene: 5. This CDR3 comprises 15 residues. CDR3 residues: CASSLQGPYTGELFF. CDR3 nucleotide sequence: TGTGCCAGCAGTTTACAGGGGCCCTACACCGGGGAGCTGTTTTTT.

The CDR3 DNA reads TGTGCCAGCAGTGCCCGACTAGCGGGAGGCACAGATACGCAGTATTTT. Translation: CASSARLAGGTDTQYF. The chain combines TRBV6-1 with TRBJ2-3, with TRBD2 matching over 12 bases. From germline, CDR1 is MNHNS and CDR2 SASEGT. CDR3 length: 16 amino acids. The V segment lost 4 bases and the J segment 1 base; nucleotides outside the gene matches: 3.

The chain links TRBV18 to TRBJ1-1, with no clear D. The germline V gene encodes CDR1 KGHSH and CDR2 LQKENI. V lost 5 bases and J lost 6, with 16 bases in between. The CDR3 covers 14 residues. In DNA, the CDR3 is TGTGCCAGCTCAGAGACACCCCGGGAGGCTGAAGCTTTCTTT. Its translation is CASSETPREAEAFF.

This chain's CDR3 is CASSKNPGTVIGTEAFF. The CDR3 DNA follows: TGTGCCAGCAGTAAAAATCCCGGGACAGTAATAGGGACTGAAGCTTTCTTT. This chain connects TRBV27 to TRBJ1-1; 7 nucleotides match TRBD1. The germline CDR1 and CDR2 sequences are MNHEY and SMNVEV (reference sequence). Trimming at V came to 5 bases and at J to 5 bases, leaving 17 bases not matched to a gene. The CDR3 length is 17 residues.

CDR3 nucleotide sequence: TGCGCCAGCAGCTTGGCCTCGGGGGTCGGTGGCACTGAAGCTTTCTTT. This codes for CASSLASGVGGTEAFF. This chain joins TRBV5-1 and TRBJ1-1, with a weak D call TRBD1 (5 bases). Germline V gives CDR1 SGHRS, CDR2 YFSETQ. The CDR3 contains 16 residues. V was shortened by 0 bases and J by 4 bases, with 16 bases between the two germline ends.

Only one count was recorded for this clone. This chain connects TRBV11-3 to TRBJ2-7, with D unclear. The CDR3 is 13 amino acids. Trimming took off 4 bases at V and 6 bases at J, with 13 bases between the two ends. CDR1 and CDR2 (germline): SGHNT, YENEEA. The CDR3 region has the DNA TGTGCCAGCAGCTCTTCCTCTTTATCCGAGCAGTACTTC. It codes for CASSSSSLSEQYF.

The table lists this clone with a count of one. V is TRBV19 and J is TRBJ1-6; TRBD1 might be the D (6 bases). Germline CDR1 LNHDA, CDR2 SQIVND (reference sequence). The CDR3 runs 16 residues. V lost 7 bases and J 9 bases, leaving 22 bases between the germline ends. CDR3 residues: CASKLRQAKYGSPLHF. In nucleotides, the CDR3 is TGTGCCAGTAAACTCCGACAGGCAAAATATGGTTCACCCCTCCACTTT.

V gene TRBV6-2 or TRBV6-3 combines with J gene TRBJ1-1; no firm D call. The CDR3 is 14 residues long. Germline assignment: CDR1 MNHEY and CDR2 SVGEGT. Trimming stripped 4 bases from V and 4 bases from J, with 13 bases between. CDR3 sequence reads: CASSSGLGGTEAFF. The DNA of the CDR3 is TGTGCCAGCAGTTCCGGATTAGGCGGCACTGAAGCTTTCTTT.

CDR3 sequence: CASSLLGTEAFF. CDR3 DNA sequence: TGTGCCAGCAGCTTACTCGGGACTGAAGCTTTCTTT. V gene TRBV7-9 combines with J gene TRBJ1-1; D ambiguous. V lost 2 bases and J 5 bases, leaving 6 bases between the germline ends. The CDR3 consists of 12 residues. Germline V gene data show CDR1 as SEHNR and CDR2 as FQNEAQ (reference sequence). Looking up the rest from reference TRBV7-9 and TRBJ1-1 gives the full variable domain: DTGVSQNPRHKITKRGQNVTFRCDPISEHNRLYWYRQTLGQGPEFLTYFQNEAQLEKSRLLSDRFSAERPKGSFSTLEIQRTEQGDSAMYLCASSLLGTEAFFGQGTRLTVV.

The V gene is TRBV7-9, the J gene TRBJ2-7, with 7 bases aligning to TRBD2. Germline lookup yields CDR1 SEHNR and CDR2 FQNEAQ (reference sequence). After removal of 4 bases from V and 3 bases from J, the junction contained 6 bases not matched to a gene. The CDR3 length is 14 residues. The CDR3 spells CASSSPPGGYEQYF. CDR3 nucleotide sequence: TGTGCCAGCAGCTCCCCCCCGGGGGGCTACGAGCAGTACTTC.

This chain joins TRBV13 and TRBJ2-4; 13 bases are shared with TRBD2. V lost 0 bases and J lost 7; bases outside the gene matches: 6. Germline V gives CDR1 PRHDT, CDR2 FYEKMQ (reference sequence). The CDR3 runs to 17 residues. The CDR3 loop is CASSLGGLAGDGNIQYF. The CDR3 DNA is TGTGCCAGCAGCTTAGGCGGACTAGCGGGGGACGGGAACATTCAGTACTTC.

This clone has just a few counts. The V gene is TRBV7-9, the J gene TRBJ1-1; perhaps TRBD1 as D (5 bases). CDR1 is SEHNR and CDR2 is FQNEAQ in the germline V gene (reference sequence). The CDR3 runs 15 residues. V was shortened by 5 bases and J by 6 bases, with 19 bases between the two germline ends. CDR3 loop: CASSPTQGGGAEAFF. As DNA, the CDR3 is TGTGCCAGCAGCCCAACGCAGGGTGGTGGGGCTGAAGCTTTCTTT.

The V call is TRBV12-3 or TRBV12-4, the J call TRBJ1-1; no clear D gene. V was pared by 1 base and J by 5 bases, with 8 bases between. This CDR3 spans 13 amino acids. CDR3 region: CASSLGVQTEAFF. DNA for the CDR3: TGTGCCAGCAGTTTAGGGGTACAGACTGAAGCTTTCTTT.

DNA for the CDR3: TGTGCCAGCAGCCCACGGGGACAGGGAACCTCCTACGAGCAGTACTTC. Its protein product is CASSPRGQGTSYEQYF. V gene TRBV5-4 combines with J gene TRBJ2-7, with TRBD1 matching over 9 bases. V shed 4 bases, J shed 0 bases, and the junction held 8 bases outside the gene matches. Germline V gene data show CDR1 as SGHNT and CDR2 as YYREEE (reference sequence). The CDR3 runs 16 residues.

The V call is TRBV5-4, the J call TRBJ1-3; TRBD1 agrees at 7 bases. This CDR3 has 17 residues. Germline assignment: CDR1 SGHNT and CDR2 YYREEE (reference sequence). Trimming cost V 1 base and J 3 bases; bases outside gene matches: 10. The CDR3 loop is CASSLRDSFVDGNTIYF. As DNA, the CDR3 is TGTGCCAGCAGCTTGCGGGACAGCTTTGTAGATGGAAACACCATATATTTT.

V gene TRBV7-6 combines with J gene TRBJ2-5; TRBD2 matches 8 bases. CDR1 and CDR2 (germline): SGHVS, FNYEAQ. Trimming took 1 base from V and 1 from J; bases not matched to a gene: 8. The CDR3 sequence is 17 residues long. CDR3 amino acids: CASSLDARRGVQETQYF. In DNA form, the CDR3 reads TGTGCCAGCAGCTTAGACGCACGGCGGGGGGTCCAAGAGACCCAGTACTTC. The full variable domain, rest sourced from reference TRBV7-6 and TRBJ2-5, is GAGVSQSPRYKVTKRGQDVALRCDPISGHVSLYWYRQALGQGPEFLTYFNYEAQQDKSGLPNDRFSAERPEGSISTLTIQRTEQRDSAMYRCASSLDARRGVQETQYFGPGTRLLVL.

The chain recombines TRBV14 with TRBJ1-1; D is ambiguous. The CDR3 spans 16 residues. Trimming cost V 5 bases and J 0 bases, with 16 bases left between them. Germline V gives CDR1 SGHDN, CDR2 FVKESK. The CDR3 nucleotides read TGTGCCAGCAGCTCGCGGGCGGGCCGTGTGAACACTGAAGCTTTCTTT. Its translation is CASSSRAGRVNTEAFF.

The rearrangement uses TRBV9 and TRBJ1-1, with D possibly TRBD1 on 6 matching bases. The CDR3 has 15 amino acids. Trimming pared 4 bases from V and 6 bases from J, leaving 19 bases between. Germline CDR1 reads SGDLS; CDR2 reads YYNGEE. CDR3 sequence reads: CASSPHRAGVPEAFF. The DNA for the CDR3 is TGTGCCAGCAGCCCTCACAGGGCGGGGGTACCTGAAGCTTTCTTT.

The gene calls are TRBV5-1 and TRBJ2-1; 11 bases fit TRBD2. Germline trimming cut 0 bases from V and 7 bases from J; bases unmatched to any gene: 6. This CDR3 has 16 residues. Germline CDR1 SGHRS, CDR2 YFSETQ. CDR3: CASSLALAGGLNEQFF. The CDR3 bases are TGCGCCAGCAGCTTGGCCCTAGCGGGGGGTCTAAATGAGCAGTTCTTC.

J is TRBJ2-3 and V is TRBV19; possibly TRBD1 for D (5 bases). The CDR3 extends over 16 amino acids. V shed 6 bases and J shed 1 base, with 17 bases lying between them. Germline V gene sequence: CDR1 LNHDA, CDR2 SQIVND (reference sequence). DNA of the CDR3: TGTGCCAGTAGCGATGTAGAAGGGGTCGGCACAGATACGCAGTATTTT. This gives the protein CASSDVEGVGTDTQYF.

This chain uses TRBV5-4 with TRBJ2-6, with 8 bases that match TRBD1. The CDR3 runs to 16 residues. CDR1 and CDR2 (germline): SGHNT, YYREEE (reference sequence). Losses at the gene ends were 6 bases for V and 5 bases for J; bases not matched to a gene: 10. This CDR3 is CASNMPGGQRANVLTF. The CDR3 DNA is TGTGCCAGCAACATGCCAGGGGGCCAAAGGGCCAACGTCCTGACTTTC.

The chain uses TRBV2 and TRBJ1-5, with TRBD1 matching 12 bases. Germline loops: CDR1 SNHLY, CDR2 FYNNEI. V gave up 5 bases and J gave up 0 bases; unmatched junction bases: 8. The CDR3 spans 18 residues. The CDR3 sequence: CASSSGTGGLHSNQPQHF. DNA of the CDR3: TGTGCCAGCAGTTCCGGGACAGGGGGCCTACATAGCAATCAGCCCCAGCATTTT. The complete variable domain, with remaining parts taken from reference TRBV2 and TRBJ1-5, reads EPEVTQTPSHQVTQMGQEVILRCVPISNHLYFYWYRQILGQKVEFLVSFYNNEISEKSEIFDDQFSVERPDGSNFTLKIRSTKLEDSAMYFCASSSGTGGLHSNQPQHFGDGTRLSIL.

The chain uses TRBV21-1 and TRBJ2-7; the DNA was not used to check the table's D call, TRBD1. TRBV21-1 is recorded as a pseudogene. The CDR3 loop spans 15 amino acids. The CDR3 DNA follows: TGTGCCAGCAGCAAAGAAATAGGGACAGGGACCGAGCAGTACTTC. Its protein product is CASSKEIGTGTEQYF.

This clone was counted a few times. The CDR3 DNA sequence: TGTGCCAGCAGTCAGGCTCAGCATGGAGGAGCTTTCTTT. It is translated as CASSQAQHGGAFF. The chain uses TRBV3-1 (or the pseudogene TRBV3-2) and TRBJ1-1; D gene ambiguous. V was pared by 6 bases and J by 10 bases, with 18 bases between. The CDR3 totals 13 residues. Germline lookup yields CDR1 LGHDT and CDR2 YNNKEL (reference sequence).

This clone was detected only a few times. The CDR3: CAWNPGQENYGYTF. The CDR3 coding sequence is TGTGCCTGGAATCCGGGACAGGAGAACTATGGCTACACCTTC. The rearrangement links TRBV30 to TRBJ1-2; 8 bases agree with TRBD1. CDR3 length equals 14 residues. V lost 4 bases to trimming and J lost 2 bases; unmatched junction nucleotides: 6. Germline assignment: CDR1 GTSNPN and CDR2 SVGIG (reference sequence).